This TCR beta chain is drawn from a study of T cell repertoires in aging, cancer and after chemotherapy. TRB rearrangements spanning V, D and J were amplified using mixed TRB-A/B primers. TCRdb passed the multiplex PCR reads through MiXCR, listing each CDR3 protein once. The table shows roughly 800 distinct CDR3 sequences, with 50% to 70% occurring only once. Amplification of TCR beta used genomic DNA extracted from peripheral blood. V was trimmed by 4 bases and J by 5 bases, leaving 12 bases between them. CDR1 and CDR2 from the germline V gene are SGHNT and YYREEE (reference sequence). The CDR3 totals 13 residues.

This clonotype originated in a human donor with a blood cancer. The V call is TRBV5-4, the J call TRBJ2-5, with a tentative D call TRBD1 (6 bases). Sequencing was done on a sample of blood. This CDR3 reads CASSPTGLETQYF. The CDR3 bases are TGTGCCAGCAGCCCAACAGGGTTGGAGACCCAGTACTTC.